The text below deals with one TCR beta chain. The record originates from a study of T cells in Graves' hyperthyroidism and ophthalmopathy. Stable hyperthyroidism: no ophthalmopathy progression over 18 months of follow-up. Each diagnosis drew on symptoms, thyroxine, TRAb, thyroid ultrasound and orbital computed tomography findings. TCR beta CDR3 regions were amplified from RNA transcripts. HTBI primers drove first-round RT-PCR of the TCR CDR3. TCRdb redid the calling of the multiplex PCR reads with MiXCR, one entry per CDR3 protein. The data show nearly 750,000 distinct CDR3 sequences, with about a third seen just once and around 29% held by the top ten. This sequence was found in a woman in her 40s with Graves' hyperthyroidism. The sample comprised blood.

DNA of the CDR3: TGTGCCAGCAAGGGGAAGGGGGCCGGAAAACTGTTTTTT. Its translation is CASKGKGAGKLFF. The chain carries TRBV12-3 or TRBV12-4 and TRBJ1-4; 7 bases match TRBD1. The CDR3 loop spans 13 amino acids. After removal of 7 bases from V and 10 bases from J, the junction contained 9 bases not matched to a gene.